This entry lists 31 T cell receptor beta chains sequenced from one sample in a study of T cell repertoires in cytomegalovirus infection. For these receptors, no antigen is known. TCRdb reprocessed the reads with MiXCR, giving one entry per CDR3 protein. The sample has roughly 920,000 distinct CDR3 sequences; approximately 31% are singletons. Sequences were derived from cultured CD8+ T cells from PBMCs, sampled from culture after CMV antigen stimulation. The receptor set was obtained from a human donor in good health (CMV status not recorded). Some clones in this sample may be carry-over from other donors' samples.

This clonotype has a count of ten or more. The V call is TRBV7-8, the J call TRBJ1-1; 10 bases are shared with TRBD1. The junction had 8 bases not matched to a gene; V was cut back by 5 bases and J by 8 bases. Germline V CDR1 and CDR2: SGHVS, FQNEAQ. The CDR3 consists of 14 residues. CDR3 residues: CASSVDGTGAEAFF. The DNA of the CDR3 is TGTGCCAGCAGCGTGGACGGGACAGGGGCAGAAGCTTTCTTT. Together with reference TRBV7-8 and TRBJ1-1, the CDR3 gives the full variable domain: GAGVSQSPRYKVAKRGQDVALRCDPISGHVSLFWYQQALGQGPEFLTYFQNEAQLDKSGLPSDRFFAERPEGSVSTLKIQRTQQEDSAVYLCASSVDGTGAEAFFGQGTRLTVV.

The V call is TRBV6-5, the J call TRBJ2-7, with 9 positions matching TRBD2. V dropped 2 bases and J dropped 3; count of bases not matched to a gene: 2. The CDR3 runs to 14 residues. The germline gives CDR1 MNHEY, CDR2 SVGAGI. The CDR3 DNA follows: TGTGCCAGCAGTTACGGGCGGGGGGGCTACGAGCAGTACTTC. The encoded protein is CASSYGRGGYEQYF.

This clonotype was picked up many times. The rearrangement joins TRBV7-2 to TRBJ2-3; 7 nucleotides align to TRBD2. The CDR3 sequence is 14 residues long. With 8 bases clipped from V and 0 bases from J, the junction kept 5 bases outside the gene matches. Per the germline V gene, CDR1 is SGHTA and CDR2 is FQGNSA. This chain's CDR3 is CASGRAGSTDTQYF. The DNA of the CDR3 is TGTGCCAGCGGGAGGGCAGGGAGCACAGATACGCAGTATTTT. Supplemented by reference TRBV7-2 and TRBJ2-3, the full variable domain reads GAGVSQSPSNKVTEKGKDVELRCDPISGHTALYWYRQSLGQGLEFLIYFQGNSAPDKSGLPSDRFSAERTGGSVSTLTIQRTQQEDSAVYLCASGRAGSTDTQYFGPGTRLTVL.

This clonotype came up many times. The rearrangement uses TRBV7-2 and TRBJ2-2, with no clear D. Germline lookup yields CDR1 SGHTA and CDR2 FQGNSA. The CDR3 sequence is 15 residues long. The V and J ends lost 6 bases and 3 bases respectively, with 14 bases between them. For the CDR3, the DNA is TGTGCCAGCAGTGACCCCCCAGCTGACACCGGGGAGCTGTTTTTT. Translating it yields CASSDPPADTGELFF.

On this clonotype itself: The junction and the germline gene differ at one end; a read error may be behind it. This chain uses TRBV15 with TRBJ1-1, with 7 bases lining up with TRBD1. CDR1 and CDR2 (germline): LNHNV, YYDKDF (reference sequence). This CDR3 contains 15 residues. DNA for the CDR3: TGTGCCACCAGCAGAGTGGCAGGGGGTGACACTAAAGCTTTCTTT. Its translation: CATSRVAGGDTKAFF. Looking up the rest from reference TRBV15 and TRBJ1-1 gives the full variable domain: DAMVIQNPRYQVTQFGKPVTLSCSQTLNHNVMYWYQQKSSQAPKLLFHYYDKDFNNEADTPDNFQSRRPNTSFCFLDIRSPGLGDTAMYLCATSRVAGGDTKAFFGQGTRLTVV.

This clonotype showed up just a few times. The chain combines TRBV14 with TRBJ1-1, with a weak D call TRBD1 (5 bases). The V and J ends lost 5 bases and 0 bases respectively, with 10 bases between them. The germline V gene encodes CDR1 SGHDN and CDR2 FVKESK. The CDR3 sequence is 14 residues long. The CDR3 DNA reads as TGTGCCAGCAGCGCCAGGGCGTTGAACACTGAAGCTTTCTTT. Translating it yields CASSARALNTEAFF.

This sequence joins TRBV12-3 or TRBV12-4 and TRBJ2-7; 9 bases are shared with TRBD1. With 3 bases clipped from V and 7 bases from J, the junction kept 16 bases outside the gene matches. The CDR3 covers 17 residues. CDR3 sequence reads: CASSLFAVRTGDEEQYF. The CDR3 nucleotides are TGTGCCAGCAGTTTGTTTGCGGTCCGGACAGGGGACGAAGAGCAGTACTTC.

This chain connects TRBV27 to TRBJ1-5; the D is unclear. Germline lookup yields CDR1 MNHEY and CDR2 SMNVEV (reference sequence). The CDR3 is 14 amino acids. V dropped 0 bases and J dropped 4 bases, with 7 bases sitting between them. The DNA of the CDR3 is TGTGCCAGCAGTTTATCTTCCCGTAATCAGCCCCAGCATTTT. Protein: CASSLSSRNQPQHF.

The chain couples TRBV3-1 to TRBJ2-1; a weak D match, TRBD2 (6 bases). Looked up from germline, CDR1 is LGHDT and CDR2 is YNNKEL (reference sequence). The CDR3 extends over 17 amino acids. Between the trimmed V and J ends, which lost 0 bases and 11 bases, there was a span of 23 bases. The CDR3 is CASSQDQELATGWQQFF. The DNA for the CDR3 is TGTGCCAGCAGCCAAGATCAGGAACTAGCAACCGGATGGCAGCAGTTCTTC.

The chain couples TRBV7-2 to TRBJ1-5; D is possibly TRBD1 (5 bases). The CDR3 is 17 amino acids. Between the trimmed V and J ends, which lost 5 bases and 0 bases, there was a span of 17 bases. The germline V gene has CDR1 SGHTA and CDR2 FQGNSA. CDR3 in amino acids: CASSPGVGMHSNQPQHF. For the CDR3, the DNA is TGTGCCAGCAGCCCGGGGGTGGGGATGCATAGCAATCAGCCCCAGCATTTT.

This clonotype occurred a few times. The chain recombines TRBV6-6 with TRBJ1-5, with D maybe TRBD1 (5 bases). V gave up 7 bases and J gave up 3 bases, with 10 bases separating them. CDR3 length: 13 amino acids. CDR1 and CDR2 (germline): MNHNY, SVGAGI (reference sequence). The CDR3 DNA follows: TGTGCCAGCAATCAGGGTAACAATCAGCCCCAGCATTTT. Amino acid sequence: CASNQGNNQPQHF.

This clonotype turned up a few times. J is TRBJ2-6 and V is TRBV12-3 or TRBV12-4; D tentatively fits TRBD1 or TRBD2 (5 bases each). The CDR3 is 20 amino acids. Trimming pared 2 bases from V and 0 bases from J, leaving 20 bases between. The CDR3 DNA reads as TGTGCCAGCAGTTTACGAGGGTGGGCAGGGCACCCCTCTGGGGCCAACGTCCTGACTTTC. Its protein is CASSLRGWAGHPSGANVLTF.

The V and J genes are TRBV4-3 and TRBJ2-7; D gene uncertain. V was pared by 0 bases and J by 0 bases, with 12 bases between. This CDR3 has 16 amino acids. Germline V gives CDR1 LGHNA, CDR2 YSLEER. The CDR3: CASSQEAWASSYEQYF. DNA for the CDR3: TGCGCCAGCAGCCAAGAAGCTTGGGCTAGCTCCTACGAGCAGTACTTC.

The chain is built from TRBV6-2 or TRBV6-3 and TRBJ2-1; the D is unclear. The germline V gene has CDR1 MNHEY and CDR2 SVGEGT. V was shortened by 2 bases and J by 0 bases, with 8 bases between the two germline ends. This CDR3 has 15 residues. CDR3 sequence reads: CASSYDAGSYNEQFF. The CDR3 DNA follows: TGTGCCAGCAGTTACGACGCAGGCTCCTACAATGAGCAGTTCTTC.

This clonotype was counted a few times. The V and J genes are TRBV4-2 and TRBJ1-2; D not resolved. Per germline, CDR1 LGHNA and CDR2 YNFKEQ. This CDR3 comprises 15 residues. V dropped 0 bases and J dropped 5 bases, with 13 bases sitting between them. The CDR3 coding sequence is TGTGCCAGCAGCCAAGACCAGTTCGAGTTTTATGGCTACACCTTC. Translated: CASSQDQFEFYGYTF.

The CDR3: CASSDVGGTGNTIYF. DNA for the CDR3: TGTGCCAGCAGCGACGTCGGGGGAACTGGAAACACCATATATTTT. The chain joins TRBV5-3 to TRBJ1-3, with D perhaps TRBD1 (5 bases). TRBV5-3 is an ORF for which the function is uncertain. This CDR3 has 15 residues. The germline V and J ends were trimmed by 8 bases and 2 bases, with 17 bases remaining between them.

As to this clonotype: This sequence may be a read error, since a much larger clone differs from it by one base. The gene calls are TRBV12-3 or TRBV12-4 and TRBJ1-4; no clear D gene. The CDR3 loop spans 23 amino acids. Deletions cut 3 bases from V and 0 bases from J, with 32 bases between. Here the CDR3 DNA reads TGTGCCAGCAGTTTCCGGGCCGCAGATAGAGCCCCACGTACCCCTGCAACTAATGAAAAACTGTTTTTT. This encodes CASSFRAADRAPRTPATNEKLFF.

In DNA, the CDR3 is TGTGCCAGCAGCGTATTTCCGGGAGCCTACGAGCAGTACTTC. It translates to CASSVFPGAYEQYF. The chain uses TRBV9 and TRBJ2-7; the D gene is possibly TRBD2 (6 bases). The CDR3 has 14 residues. V was trimmed by 1 base and J by 2 bases, leaving 10 bases between them. Germline CDR1 SGDLS, CDR2 YYNGEE.

This clonotype was observed at least ten times. The J gene is TRBJ2-1, the V gene TRBV18; TRBD2 agrees at 7 bases. Germline loops: CDR1 KGHSH, CDR2 LQKENI. With 6 bases clipped from V and 10 bases from J, the junction kept 15 bases outside the gene matches. CDR3 length equals 15 residues. The CDR3 loop is CASSQLGTKRGEQFF. Here the CDR3 DNA reads TGTGCCAGCTCCCAATTGGGGACTAAACGGGGGGAGCAGTTCTTC. Drawing the rest from reference TRBV18 and TRBJ2-1, the complete variable domain is NAGVMQNPRHLVRRRGQEARLRCSPMKGHSHVYWYRQLPEEGLKFMVYLQKENIIDESGMPKERFSAEFPKEGPSILRIQQVVRGDSAAYFCASSQLGTKRGEQFFGPGTRLTVL.

This clonotype was counted only a few times. The CDR3 region has the DNA TGTGCCAGCAGCCAAGGGCTAGCGGGGGGGCGAAGCTCCTACAATGAGCAGTTCTTC. Amino acid sequence: CASSQGLAGGRSSYNEQFF. J is TRBJ2-1 and V is TRBV5-5; 12 bases align to TRBD2. Germline CDR1 is SGHKS and CDR2 is YYEKEE (reference sequence). This CDR3 is built from 19 residues. V shed 4 bases and J 0 bases; nucleotides not matched to a gene: 11.

In this sample, this clonotype turned up a few times. The chain carries TRBV2 and TRBJ1-1; no firm D call. Germline loops: CDR1 SNHLY, CDR2 FYNNEI. The V end was cut by 1 base, the J end by 3 bases, with 9 bases between. The CDR3 consists of 14 residues. CDR3 nucleotides: TGTGCCAGCAGTGAAGGATATCCGGACACTGAAGCTTTCTTT. As protein: CASSEGYPDTEAFF.

The genes are TRBV7-9 and TRBJ2-2, with TRBD1 as a possible D gene (5 bases). Germline CDR1 is SEHNR and CDR2 is FQNEAQ (reference sequence). V lost 1 base to trimming and J lost 5 bases, with 14 bases between them. This CDR3 spans 16 amino acids. CDR3 DNA sequence: TGTGCCAGCAGCTTAGTTTCTGGACATTTGACCGGGGAGCTGTTTTTT. This translates into CASSLVSGHLTGELFF.

To note about this clonotype: A clone one base away is much larger, so this may be a read error. CDR3 in DNA: TGTGCCAGCAGTCTTTTTGACAGGGACGAAAAACTGTTTTTT. Its translation is CASSLFDRDEKLFF. The chain couples TRBV6-5 to TRBJ1-4, with TRBD1 identical over 7 bases. Germline loops: CDR1 MNHEY, CDR2 SVGAGI. Trimming took 5 bases from V and 8 from J; bases not matched to a gene: 8. This CDR3 region has 14 residues.

V gene TRBV7-4 combines with J gene TRBJ2-7, with D possibly matching TRBD1 (5 bases). The CDR3 is 12 residues long. From germline, CDR1 is SGHVT and CDR2 SQSDAQ. Trimming stripped 4 bases from V and 6 bases from J, with 10 bases between. CDR3: CASSSSGSEQYV. DNA of the CDR3: TGTGCCAGCAGCTCCTCAGGGTCCGAGCAGTACGTC.

This clonotype came up a few times. J is TRBJ1-1 and V is TRBV12-3 or TRBV12-4; 8 bases are a match to TRBD1. This CDR3 contains 14 residues. With V trimmed by 6 bases and J by 6 bases, 9 bases remained unmatched. The CDR3 DNA reads TGTGCCAGCAGCGGGACAGGCCGCCGCTCTGAAGCTTTCTTT. It is translated as CASSGTGRRSEAFF.

The V call is TRBV29-1, the J call TRBJ1-2, with TRBD1 identical over 9 bases. Germline V gene sequence: CDR1 SQVTM, CDR2 ANQGSEA. The CDR3 contains 15 residues. With V trimmed by 4 bases and J by 10 bases, 16 bases remained unmatched. The CDR3 nucleotides read TGCAGCGTTGTAACATGGGGACAGGGTATTCAGGACTACACCTTC. It codes for CSVVTWGQGIQDYTF. The full variable domain, in which reference TRBV29-1 and TRBJ1-2 provide the parts outside the CDR3, is SAVISQKPSRDICQRGTSLTIQCQVDSQVTMMFWYRQQPGQSLTLIATANQGSEATYESGFVIDKFPISRPNLTFSTLTVSNMSPEDSSIYLCSVVTWGQGIQDYTFGSGTRLTVV.

This clonotype came up a few times. The gene calls are TRBV27 and TRBJ2-5; 9 nucleotides line up with TRBD1. The CDR3 runs to 13 residues. The germline gives CDR1 MNHEY, CDR2 SMNVEV (reference sequence). Unmatched junction bases numbered 2, after V lost 8 bases and J lost 1 base. The CDR3 coding sequence is TGTGCCAGCCAGGGACAGGGCCAAGAGACCCAGTACTTC. Protein sequence: CASQGQGQETQYF.

This clonotype has just one count. The V gene is TRBV3-1, the J gene TRBJ1-5, with D perhaps matching TRBD1 (5 bases). The CDR3 is 15 amino acids. Germline CDR1 and CDR2: LGHDT and YNNKEL (reference sequence). Trimming left V 0 bases short and J 5 bases short, with 11 bases between. The CDR3, as DNA: TGTGCCAGCAGCCAAGATAGGGGAGGACATCAGCCCCAGCATTTT. Protein sequence: CASSQDRGGHQPQHF.

The chain is built from TRBV4-1 and TRBJ1-1, with unresolved D. The CDR3 extends over 14 amino acids. Between the trimmed V and J ends, which lost 4 bases and 3 bases, there was a span of 12 bases. CDR1 is MGHRA and CDR2 is YSYEKL in the germline V gene. CDR3 DNA: TGCGCCAGCAGCCCACTCGCTCCGGACACTGAAGCTTTCTTT. Encoded protein: CASSPLAPDTEAFF.

This clonotype was counted at least ten times. The V call is TRBV20-1, the J call TRBJ2-7; 10 bases match TRBD1. The CDR3 has 13 amino acids. Looked up from germline, CDR1 is DFQATT and CDR2 is SNEGSKA (reference sequence). V lost 5 bases and J lost 5; bases outside the gene matches: 6. The CDR3 DNA follows: TGCAGTGCTGAACGGGACAGGGGTCACGAGCAGTACTTC. Residues: CSAERDRGHEQYF.

In nucleotides, the CDR3 is TGTGCCAGCAGGACACCGGGACAGGGGGAAAGGATGAACACTGAAGCTTTCTTT. Its translation: CASRTPGQGERMNTEAFF. This chain uses TRBV2 with TRBJ1-1; TRBD1 agrees at 11 bases. Germline loops: CDR1 SNHLY, CDR2 FYNNEI. The V gene end was trimmed by 6 bases and the J gene end by 0 bases; junction bases not matched to a gene: 12. CDR3 length: 18 residues.